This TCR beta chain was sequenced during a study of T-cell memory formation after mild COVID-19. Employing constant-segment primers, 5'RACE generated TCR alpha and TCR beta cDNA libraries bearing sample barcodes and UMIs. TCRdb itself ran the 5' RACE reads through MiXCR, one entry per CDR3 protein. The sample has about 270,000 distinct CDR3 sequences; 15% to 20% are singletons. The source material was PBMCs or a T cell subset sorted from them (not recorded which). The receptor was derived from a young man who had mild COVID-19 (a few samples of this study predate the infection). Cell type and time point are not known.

The CDR3 DNA follows: TGCGCCAGCAGCCTTACCGGGACAGGGGTCCAAAACATTCAGTACTTC. This codes for CASSLTGTGVQNIQYF. This chain joins TRBV5-1 and TRBJ2-4; TRBD1 agrees at 10 bases. Germline loops: CDR1 SGHRS, CDR2 YFSETQ. V shed 4 bases, J shed 5 bases, and the junction held 9 bases outside the gene matches. This CDR3 comprises 16 residues.